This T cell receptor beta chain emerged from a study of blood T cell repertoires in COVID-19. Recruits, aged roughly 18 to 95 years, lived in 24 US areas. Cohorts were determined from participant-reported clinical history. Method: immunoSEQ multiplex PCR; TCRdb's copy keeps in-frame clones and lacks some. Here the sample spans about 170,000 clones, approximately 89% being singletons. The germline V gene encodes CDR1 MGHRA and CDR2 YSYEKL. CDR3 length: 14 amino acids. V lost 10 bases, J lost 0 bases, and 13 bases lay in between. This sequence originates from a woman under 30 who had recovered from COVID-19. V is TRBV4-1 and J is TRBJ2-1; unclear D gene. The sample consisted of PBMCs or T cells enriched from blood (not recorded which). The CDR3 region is CATKTESSYNEQFF. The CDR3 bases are TGCGCCACCAAAACAGAGAGCTCCTACAATGAGCAGTTCTTC.